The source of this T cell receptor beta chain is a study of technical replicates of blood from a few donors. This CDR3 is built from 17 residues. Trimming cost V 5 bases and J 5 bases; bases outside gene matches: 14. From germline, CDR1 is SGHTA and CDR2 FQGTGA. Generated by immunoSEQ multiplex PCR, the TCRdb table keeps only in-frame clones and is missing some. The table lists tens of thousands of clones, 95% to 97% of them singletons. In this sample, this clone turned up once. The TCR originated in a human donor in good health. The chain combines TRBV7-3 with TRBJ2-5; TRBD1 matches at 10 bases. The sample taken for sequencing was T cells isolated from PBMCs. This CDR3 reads CASSRSPGGDRGETQYF. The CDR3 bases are TGTGCCAGCAGCCGGTCCCCGGGAGGGGACAGGGGTGAGACCCAGTACTTC.